This T cell receptor beta chain was recovered during a study of cytomegalovirus exposure and HLA in healthy donors. About this clone itself: Its antigen remains unidentified.

General study results and limits: The study put some 150 TCR beta chains on its list as cytomegalovirus-associated. Through in vitro validation, a few CMV-associated chains were shown to be specific for CMV antigens. Most TCR sequences showed up rarely, but some public TCRs showed up in many donors. The tendency of first-cohort TCR clusters to co-occur in the 110 or so validation repertoires emerged from a later analysis.

The protocol was immunoSEQ multiplex PCR, while the TCRdb copy is restricted to in-frame clones and leaves out a portion. In the table there are approximately 200,000 clones, around nine tenths of which are singletons. The CDR3 runs to 12 residues. Per the germline V gene, CDR1 is MNHEY and CDR2 is SVGAGI. J was trimmed by 4 bases and V by 6 bases; bases with no gene match: 2. The J gene is TRBJ1-1, the V gene TRBV6-5, with TRBD1 matching over 7 bases. The clonotype originates from a woman aged 18-29 years in good health and CMV-seronegative. Specimen: PBMCs. CDR3 in DNA: TGTGCCAGCAGACAGGGGCGCACTGAAGCTTTCTTT. Translating it yields CASRQGRTEAFF.